The 6 T cell receptor beta chains listed next were all sequenced from one sample in a study of blood T cell repertoires in COVID-19. Measured with immunoSEQ multiplex PCR; TCRdb has only the in-frame clones, and not every one. The table shows around 89,000 clones, with nearly 90% occurring only once. Sequenced sample: peripheral blood. These receptors all come from a man in his fifties with acute or convalescent COVID-19.

The chain joins TRBV10-1 to TRBJ2-7; 7 nucleotides line up with TRBD1. In germline, CDR1 is WNHNN, CDR2 SYGVQD (reference sequence). The CDR3 runs 13 residues. Trimming cost V 6 bases and J 3 bases; bases outside gene matches: 5. The CDR3 loop reads CASSGTEFYEQYV. The CDR3 DNA follows: TGCGCCAGCAGCGGGACAGAGTTCTACGAGCAGTACGTC.

The J gene is TRBJ1-5, the V gene TRBV6-1; D possibly corresponds to TRBD1 (5 bases). This CDR3 has 16 residues. V dropped 1 base and J dropped 5 bases, with 15 bases sitting between them. Germline-derived CDR1 and CDR2 are MNHNS and SASEGT. Written as DNA, the CDR3 is TGTGCCAGCAGTGAAGGTTGGGGGGGACCCCATCAGCCCCAGCATTTT. Translation gives CASSEGWGGPHQPQHF.

V usage is TRBV6-5 and J usage is TRBJ1-3, with TRBD1 matching 11 bases. CDR3 length: 15 residues. V was pared by 6 bases and J by 7 bases, with 8 bases of the junction left unmatched. CDR1 and CDR2 (germline): MNHEY, SVGAGI. The CDR3 reads CASSITGTGGNTIYF. In DNA form, the CDR3 reads TGTGCCAGCAGCATAACCGGGACAGGGGGGAACACCATATATTTT.

The genes are TRBV6-5 and TRBJ1-2; D remains ambiguous. From germline, CDR1 is MNHEY and CDR2 SVGAGI. V was pared by 0 bases and J by 2 bases, with 13 bases between. The CDR3 is 16 amino acids. CDR3 residues: CASSYSRAGANYGYTF. In DNA form, the CDR3 reads TGTGCCAGCAGTTACTCGAGGGCAGGCGCCAACTATGGCTACACCTTC.

This chain joins TRBV7-8 and TRBJ2-3, with D possibly being TRBD2 (5 bases). The CDR3 is 17 residues long. V shed 3 bases and J shed 2 bases, with 18 bases lying between them. The V gene's germline CDR1 is SGHVS and CDR2 FQNEAQ. CDR3 amino acids: CASSLADSETYTDTQYF. CDR3 coding DNA: TGTGCCAGCAGCTTGGCGGACTCTGAAACATACACAGATACGCAGTATTTT. Combining the CDR3 with reference TRBV7-8 and TRBJ2-3 gives the whole variable domain GAGVSQSPRYKVAKRGQDVALRCDPISGHVSLFWYQQALGQGPEFLTYFQNEAQLDKSGLPSDRFFAERPEGSVSTLKIQRTQQEDSAVYLCASSLADSETYTDTQYFGPGTRLTVL.

The V call is TRBV2, the J call TRBJ1-3, with D perhaps matching TRBD1 (6 bases). The CDR3 extends over 15 amino acids. V was clipped by 3 bases and J by 0 bases, with 9 bases between them. Germline loops: CDR1 SNHLY, CDR2 FYNNEI. The CDR3 protein is CASSDRGSSGNTIYF. CDR3 bases: TGTGCCAGCAGTGACAGGGGTAGCTCTGGAAACACCATATATTTT.